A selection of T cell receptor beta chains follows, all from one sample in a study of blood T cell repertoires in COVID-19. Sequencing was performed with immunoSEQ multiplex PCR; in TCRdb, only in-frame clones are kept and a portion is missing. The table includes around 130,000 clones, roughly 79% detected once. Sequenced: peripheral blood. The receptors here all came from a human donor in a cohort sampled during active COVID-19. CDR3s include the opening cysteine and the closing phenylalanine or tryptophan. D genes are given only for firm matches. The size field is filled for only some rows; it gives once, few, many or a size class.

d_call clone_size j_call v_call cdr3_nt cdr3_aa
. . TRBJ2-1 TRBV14 TGTGCCAGCAGCCAAGATCGGAGGACGCCGCAGTTCTTC CASSQDRRTPQFF
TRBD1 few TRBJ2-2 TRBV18 TGTGCCAGCTCACGACGGGACAGGGGCACCGGGGAGCTGTTTTTT CASSRRDRGTGELFF
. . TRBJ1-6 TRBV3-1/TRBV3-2 TGTGCCAGCAGCCTAACGGGGGGGGTCTCCTATAATTCACCCCTCCACTTT CASSLTGGVSYNSPLHF
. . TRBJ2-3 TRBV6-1 TGTGCCAGCAGTGAGGGGGCTCTTAGCACAGATACGCAGTATTTT CASSEGALSTDTQYF
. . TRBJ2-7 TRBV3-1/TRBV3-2 TGTGCCAGCAGCCAGGGGGCTACCCCCTACGAGCAGTACTTC CASSQGATPYEQYF
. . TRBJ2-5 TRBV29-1 TGCAGCGGGGCATTAGTCCAAGAGACCCAGTACTTC CSGALVQETQYF
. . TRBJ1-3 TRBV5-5 TGTGCCAGCAGCTGGAGAGATTCAACGGTGGGCTCTGGAAACACCATATATTTT CASSWRDSTVGSGNTIYF
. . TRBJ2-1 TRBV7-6 TGTGCCAGCAGCTTACTTTTCTGGGGACTGTTCTTC CASSLLFWGLFF
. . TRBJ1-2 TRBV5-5 TGTGCCAGCAGCCGGGGGGATACCGTTAACTATGGCTACACCTTC CASSRGDTVNYGYTF
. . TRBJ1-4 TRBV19 TGTGCCAGTAGTATCGAAGCAGGTTCTAATGAAAAACTGTTTTTT CASSIEAGSNEKLFF
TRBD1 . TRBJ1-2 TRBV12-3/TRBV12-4 TGTGCCAGCAGAGGGACAGCCAACTATGGCTACACCTTC CASRGTANYGYTF
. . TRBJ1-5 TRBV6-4 TGTGCCAGCAGGGCCCGGCCAGGGAAGTGTCAGCCCCAGCATTTT CASRARPGKCQPQHF
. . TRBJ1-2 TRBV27 TGTGCCAGCAGTCTCAAACCAGGCGCCAGAAGGAATGGCTACACCTTC CASSLKPGARRNGYTF
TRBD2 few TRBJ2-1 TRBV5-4 TGTGCCAGCAGCTTGGGCGGGGGGGCCTACAATGAGCAGTTCTTC CASSLGGGAYNEQFF
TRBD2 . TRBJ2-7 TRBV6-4 TGTGCCAGCAGTGGCATGCAGGAGGCTAGCGGGGGGACTTTTAACTACGAGCAGTACTTC CASSGMQEASGGTFNYEQYF
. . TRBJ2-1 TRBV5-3 TGTGCCAGAAGCTTGTCCCAGGGGAGGGAACGTCGGAATGAGCAGTTCTTC CARSLSQGRERRNEQFF
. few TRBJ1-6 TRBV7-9 TGTGCCAGCAGCTCACCTCAGGGGAATTCACCCCTCCACTTT CASSSPQGNSPLHF
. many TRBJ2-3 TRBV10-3 TGTGCCATCAGTGGGTCGCGAGGGCCGTTAGATACGCAGTATTTT CAISGSRGPLDTQYF
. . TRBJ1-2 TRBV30 TGTGCCTGGAGCACACAGGGATCTAACTATGGCTACACCTTC CAWSTQGSNYGYTF
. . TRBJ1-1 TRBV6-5 TGTGCCAGCAGTTTGTACGGTTTGAACACTGAAGCTTTCTTT CASSLYGLNTEAFF
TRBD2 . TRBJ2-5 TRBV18 TGTGCCAGCTCACCAAGCCGGGGGGGTATGGAGACCCAGTACTTC CASSPSRGGMETQYF
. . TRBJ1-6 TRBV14 TGTGCCAGCAGCCAAGTTTCGGGTTCACCCCTCCACTTT CASSQVSGSPLHF
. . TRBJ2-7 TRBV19 TGTGCCAGTAGTATGGGCAGGGGGGATGCCTACGAGCAGTACTTC CASSMGRGDAYEQYF
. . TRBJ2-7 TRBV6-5 TGTGCCAGCAGTTGGGGGTACAGGGCAGGCTCCTACGAGCAGTACTTC CASSWGYRAGSYEQYF
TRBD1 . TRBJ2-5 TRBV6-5 TGTGCCAGCAGTTCTCCCGGACAGGGTCGGGGAGAGACCCAGTACTTC CASSSPGQGRGETQYF
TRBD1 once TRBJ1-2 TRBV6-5 TGTGCCAGCAGTTACTCCCCGACAGGGTCCTATGGCTACACCTTC CASSYSPTGSYGYTF
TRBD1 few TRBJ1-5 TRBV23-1 TGCGCCAGCAGTAACGGACAGGGGAATCAGCCCCAGCATTTT CASSNGQGNQPQHF
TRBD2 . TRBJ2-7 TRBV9 TGTGCCAGCAGCGAGAGCGGGGGGGCCTCCTACGAGCAGTACTTC CASSESGGASYEQYF
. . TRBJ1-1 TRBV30 TGTGCCTGGAGTGCAGACTTCATGAACACTGAAGCTTTCTTT CAWSADFMNTEAFF
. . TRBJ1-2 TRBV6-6 TGTGCCAGCAGCTTGCTACAGGGTGGCTACACCTTC CASSLLQGGYTF
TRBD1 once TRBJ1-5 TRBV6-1 TGTGCCAGCAGTGAAGGGGGGACAGGGGGTCAGCCCCAGCATTTT CASSEGGTGGQPQHF
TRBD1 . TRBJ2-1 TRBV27 TGTGCCAGTAGCCGGGACAGCTACAATGAGCAGTTCTTC CASSRDSYNEQFF
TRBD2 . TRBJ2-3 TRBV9 TGTGCCAGCAGCGCTCCTCTGGGACTAGCGGGGAGGGATACGCAGTATTTT CASSAPLGLAGRDTQYF
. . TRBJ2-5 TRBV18 TGTGCCAGCTCATCCCCGGACTCCCACCCCCAAGAGACCCAGTACTTC CASSSPDSHPQETQYF
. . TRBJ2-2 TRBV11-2 TGTGCCAGCAGCTCTGCCGGGGGGAACACCGGGGAGCTGTTTTTT CASSSAGGNTGELFF
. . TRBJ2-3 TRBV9 TGTGCCAGCAGCGGAGGGGGAGATACGCAGTATTTT CASSGGGDTQYF
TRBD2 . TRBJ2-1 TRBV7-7 TGTGCCAGCAGCTTAGGTAGCGGGGGGGTCAATGAGCAGTTCTTC CASSLGSGGVNEQFF
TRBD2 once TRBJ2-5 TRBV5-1 TGCGCCAGCAGCTTTTCCAGCGGGGAAGAGACCCAGTACTTC CASSFSSGEETQYF
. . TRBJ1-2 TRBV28 TGTGCCAGCAGTACCAGGCATTCACGGGGCTATGGCTACACCTTC CASSTRHSRGYGYTF
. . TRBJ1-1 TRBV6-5 TGTGCCAGCAACAAGGGGAAGAACACTGAAGCTTTCTTT CASNKGKNTEAFF
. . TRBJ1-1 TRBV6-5 TGTGCCAGCAGTTACACAGGGTGGGAAGCTTTCTTT CASSYTGWEAFF
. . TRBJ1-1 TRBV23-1 TGCGCCAGCAGTCAATCGGCCGCACAGGGTCTCACTGAAGCTTTCTTT CASSQSAAQGLTEAFF
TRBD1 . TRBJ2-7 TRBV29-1 TGCAGCGTGATGACAGGGACCTCCTACGAGCAGTACTTC CSVMTGTSYEQYF
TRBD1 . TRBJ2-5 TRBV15 TGTGCCACCAGCAGACTTGACAGGGATGGTATGGAGACCCAGTACTTC CATSRLDRDGMETQYF